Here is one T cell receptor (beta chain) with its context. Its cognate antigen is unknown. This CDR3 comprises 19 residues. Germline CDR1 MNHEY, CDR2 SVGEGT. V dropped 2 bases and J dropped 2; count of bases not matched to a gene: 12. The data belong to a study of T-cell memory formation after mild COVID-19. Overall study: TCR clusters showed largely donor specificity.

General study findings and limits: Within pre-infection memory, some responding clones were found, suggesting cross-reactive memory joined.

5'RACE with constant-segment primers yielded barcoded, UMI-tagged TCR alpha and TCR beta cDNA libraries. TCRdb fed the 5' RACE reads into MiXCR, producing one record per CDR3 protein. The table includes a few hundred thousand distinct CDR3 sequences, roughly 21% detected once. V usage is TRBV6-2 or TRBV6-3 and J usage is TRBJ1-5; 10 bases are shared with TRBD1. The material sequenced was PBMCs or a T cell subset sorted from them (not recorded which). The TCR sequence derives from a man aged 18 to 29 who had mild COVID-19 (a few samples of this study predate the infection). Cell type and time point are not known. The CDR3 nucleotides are TGTGCCAGCAGTTACAACCCGACAGGGGGCAATCGGGGCAATCAGCCCCAGCATTTT. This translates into CASSYNPTGGNRGNQPQHF.